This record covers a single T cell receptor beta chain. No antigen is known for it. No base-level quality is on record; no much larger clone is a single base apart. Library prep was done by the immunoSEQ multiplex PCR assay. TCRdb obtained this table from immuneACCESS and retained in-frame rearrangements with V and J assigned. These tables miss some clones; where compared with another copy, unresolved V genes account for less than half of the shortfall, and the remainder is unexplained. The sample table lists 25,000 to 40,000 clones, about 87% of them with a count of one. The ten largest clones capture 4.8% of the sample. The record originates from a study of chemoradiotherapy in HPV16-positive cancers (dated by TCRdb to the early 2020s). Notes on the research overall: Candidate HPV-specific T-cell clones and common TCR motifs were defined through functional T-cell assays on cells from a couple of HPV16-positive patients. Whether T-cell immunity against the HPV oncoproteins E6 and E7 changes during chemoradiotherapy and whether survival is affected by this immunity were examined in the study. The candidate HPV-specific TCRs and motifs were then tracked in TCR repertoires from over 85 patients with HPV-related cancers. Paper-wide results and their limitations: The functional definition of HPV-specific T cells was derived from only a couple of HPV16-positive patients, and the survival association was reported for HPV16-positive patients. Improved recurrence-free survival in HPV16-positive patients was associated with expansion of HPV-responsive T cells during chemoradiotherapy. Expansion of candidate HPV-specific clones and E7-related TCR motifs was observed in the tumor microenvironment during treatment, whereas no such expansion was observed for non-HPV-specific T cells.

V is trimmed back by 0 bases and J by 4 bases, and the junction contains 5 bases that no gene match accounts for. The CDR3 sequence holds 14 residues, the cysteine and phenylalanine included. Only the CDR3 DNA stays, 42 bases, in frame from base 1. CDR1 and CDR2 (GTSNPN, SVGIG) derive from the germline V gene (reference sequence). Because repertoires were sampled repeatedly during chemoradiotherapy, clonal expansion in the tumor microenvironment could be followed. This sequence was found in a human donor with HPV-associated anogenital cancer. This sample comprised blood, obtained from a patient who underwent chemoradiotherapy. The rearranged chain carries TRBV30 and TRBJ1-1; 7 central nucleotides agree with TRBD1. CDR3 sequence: CAWSVFQGGTEAFF. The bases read TGTGCCTGGAGTGTATTCCAGGGGGGCACTGAAGCTTTCTTT.